These 9 T cell receptor beta chains share one sample of origin, sequenced in a study of prognosis after radiotherapy for stage I lung cancer. TCR beta CDR3 was amplified from genomic DNA by two-round multiplex PCR. Individual primers that were specific to each TRBV and TRBJ gene served in first-round PCR. TCRdb independently ran MiXCR on the multiplex PCR reads; one entry per CDR3 protein. Of 13,000 or so distinct CDR3 sequences in the sample, approximately 50% are singletons; the top ten hold 38%. The sequences come from PBMCs, collected before or after stereotactic body radiation therapy (not recorded which). All receptors derive from a donor at least 50 years old with non-small cell lung cancer.

This clonotype was found many times. The gene calls are TRBV2 and TRBJ2-7, with 8 bases lining up with TRBD2. With V trimmed by 5 bases and J by 2 bases, 8 bases remained unmatched. The CDR3 contains 15 residues. CDR1 is SNHLY and CDR2 is FYNNEI in the germline V gene. The CDR3 is CASSPGVAGTYEQYF. DNA of the CDR3: TGTGCCAGCAGTCCCGGGGTAGCGGGAACCTACGAGCAGTACTTC.

Points on this clonotype: An end of the junction does not agree with germline; a read error may underlie this. The V gene is TRBV6-4, the J gene TRBJ2-2; D possibly corresponds to TRBD2 (6 bases). The CDR3 has 15 amino acids. Per the germline V gene, CDR1 is MRHNA and CDR2 is SNTAGT. CDR3 coding DNA: TGTGCCAGCAGTGACACCCCGGGATCGTCGGGGGAGCTGTTTTTC. Its translation is CASSDTPGSSGELFF.

V gene TRBV12-5 combines with J gene TRBJ2-2, with D tentatively TRBD1 (6 bases). CDR3 length: 19 amino acids. CDR1 LGHNT and CDR2 FRNRAP come from the germline V gene. V shed 2 bases and J shed 17 bases, with 36 bases lying between them. In nucleotides, the CDR3 is TGTGCTAGTGGTTTGTCAAAAGGATGGGGGCCCTCGAACACCGGGGATCTTTTTTTT. Translating it yields CASGLSKGWGPSNTGDLFF. Looking up the rest from reference TRBV12-5 and TRBJ2-2 gives the full variable domain: DARVTQTPRHKVTEMGQEVTMRCQPILGHNTVFWYRQTMMQGLELLAYFRNRAPLDDSGMPKDRFSAEMPDATLATLKIQPSEPRDSAVYFCASGLSKGWGPSNTGDLFFGEGSRLTVL.

About this clonotype itself: Sequence at one end of the junction differs from germline and may be a read error. J is TRBJ2-2 and V is TRBV7-7, with 7 bases lining up with TRBD1. Germline V gene sequence: CDR1 SSHAT, CDR2 FNYEAQ (reference sequence). The CDR3 has 19 amino acids. The CDR3 loop is CASSLGPVSGGAYTGDLFF. The CDR3 DNA follows: TGTGCTAGCAGCTTGGGCCCGGTCTCAGGGGGTGCGTACACCGGGGATCTGTTTTTT.

The CDR3 reads CASSQGYRADGYTF. CDR3 nucleotides: TGTGCCAGCAGTCAGGGTTATAGGGCTGATGGCTACACCTTC. The chain uses TRBV27 and TRBJ1-2; maybe TRBD1 (5 bases). Trimming shortened V by 5 bases and J by 6 bases, and 16 bases separated the two germline ends. The CDR3 consists of 14 residues. Germline V lookup: CDR1 MNHEY, CDR2 SMNVEV (reference sequence).

This clonotype was seen repeatedly, ten times or more. The rearrangement uses TRBV7-3 and TRBJ2-6; D might be TRBD1 or TRBD2, each matching 6 bases. Germline V CDR1 and CDR2: SGHTA, FQGTGA. Between the trimmed V and J ends, which lost 5 bases and 3 bases, there was a span of 23 bases. This CDR3 comprises 19 residues. The CDR3 is CASSPTGTSGGVGANVLTF. The CDR3 DNA reads TGTGCCAGCAGCCCTACCGGGACATCCGGGGGAGTTGGGGCCAACGTCCTGACTTTC.

Worth noting for this clonotype: This clone may be a read error of a much larger clone one base away. The chain links TRBV5-4 to TRBJ2-7; 10 positions agree with TRBD2. Germline CDR1 and CDR2: SGHNT and YYREEE (reference sequence). The junction had 4 bases not matched to a gene; V was cut back by 6 bases and J by 1 base. The CDR3 has 14 amino acids. CDR3 coding DNA: TGTGCCAGCATCTGGACTAGCGGTTCCTACGAGCAGTACTTC. Amino acids: CASIWTSGSYEQYF.

By its share, this clonotype is medium-sized. The chain carries TRBV6-4 and TRBJ1-1; D is undetermined. The germline V and J ends were trimmed by 5 bases and 1 base, with 8 bases remaining between them. Germline V CDR1 and CDR2: MRHNA, SNTAGT. The CDR3 spans 13 residues. The CDR3 bases are TGTGCCAGCAGTAGCACGGAGAACACTGAAGCTTTCTTT. Residues: CASSSTENTEAFF.

As concerns this clonotype: A far larger clone differs by one base, so this is likely a read error. The chain joins TRBV7-2 to TRBJ2-5, with 8 bases matching TRBD2. The J call may be faulty, since TRBJ2-1 better matches the DNA end. CDR3 length: 15 amino acids. Germline V CDR1 and CDR2: SGHTA, FQGNSA. For the CDR3, the DNA is TGTGCCAGCAGCTTTACCGGGACTAGTGTCAATGAGCAGTTCTTC. Encoded protein: CASSFTGTSVNEQFF.